Listed here is a single T cell receptor (beta chain). The antigen is unknown. Time point specified: sample taken at primary tumor resection. The sequenced material consisted of unsorted whole RNA from tumor, nontumor lung or frozen PBMC. A total of roughly 72 untreated early-stage non-small cell lung cancer patients served as donors. TCRdb re-called the 5' RACE reads with MiXCR, one entry per CDR3 protein. The sample comprises just under 95,000 distinct CDR3 sequences, approximately 12% of which are singletons, and under 50% rests with the top ten. The data derive from a study of spatial heterogeneity in lung cancer. Study-wide results and caveats: Blood contained ubiquitous expanded tumor TCRs more at resection than at follow-up.

Sequencing was performed on PBMCs, taken at surgery. The TCR sequence derives from a male donor with early-stage non-small cell lung cancer.

In DNA, the CDR3 is TGTGCCAGCAGTTTATTCGGACAGGGTGATATGCGCTATGGCTACACCTTC. It translates to CASSLFGQGDMRYGYTF. This chain connects TRBV6-5 to TRBJ1-2; 8 bases are a match to TRBD1. CDR3 size: 17 residues. V shed 4 bases and J 4 bases; nucleotides not matched to a gene: 14. The germline CDR1 and CDR2 sequences are MNHEY and SVGAGI.